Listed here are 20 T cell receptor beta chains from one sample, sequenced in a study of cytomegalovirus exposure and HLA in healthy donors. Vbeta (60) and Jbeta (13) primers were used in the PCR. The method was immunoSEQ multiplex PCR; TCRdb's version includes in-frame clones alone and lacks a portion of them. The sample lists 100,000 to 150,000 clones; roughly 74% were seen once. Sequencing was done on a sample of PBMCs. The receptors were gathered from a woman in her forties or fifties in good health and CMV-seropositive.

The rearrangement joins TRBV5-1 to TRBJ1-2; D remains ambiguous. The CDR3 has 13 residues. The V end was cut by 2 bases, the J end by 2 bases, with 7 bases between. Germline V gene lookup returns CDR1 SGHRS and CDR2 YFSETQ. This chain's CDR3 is CASSLNQNYGYTF. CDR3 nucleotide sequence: TGCGCCAGCAGCTTAAATCAAAACTATGGCTACACCTTC.

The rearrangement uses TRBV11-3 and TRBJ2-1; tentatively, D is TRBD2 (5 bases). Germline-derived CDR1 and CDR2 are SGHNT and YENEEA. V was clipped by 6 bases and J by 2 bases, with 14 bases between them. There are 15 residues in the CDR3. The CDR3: CASSPAGGAYNEQFF. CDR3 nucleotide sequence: TGTGCCAGCAGTCCCGCGGGTGGGGCCTACAATGAGCAGTTCTTC.

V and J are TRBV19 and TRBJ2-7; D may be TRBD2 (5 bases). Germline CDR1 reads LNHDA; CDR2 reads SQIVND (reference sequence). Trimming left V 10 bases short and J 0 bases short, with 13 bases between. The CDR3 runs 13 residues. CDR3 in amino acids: CATWGGGSYEQYF. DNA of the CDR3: TGTGCCACCTGGGGTGGAGGCTCCTACGAGCAGTACTTC.

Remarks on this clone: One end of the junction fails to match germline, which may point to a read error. This CDR3 is CSSSQQGNLYEQYF. The DNA of the CDR3 is TGTTCCAGCAGCCAGCAGGGAAATCTCTACGAGCAGTACTTC. The rearrangement links TRBV7-9 to TRBJ2-7; maybe TRBD1 (5 bases). CDR3 length: 14 residues. The V gene's germline CDR1 is SEHNR and CDR2 FQNEAQ (reference sequence).

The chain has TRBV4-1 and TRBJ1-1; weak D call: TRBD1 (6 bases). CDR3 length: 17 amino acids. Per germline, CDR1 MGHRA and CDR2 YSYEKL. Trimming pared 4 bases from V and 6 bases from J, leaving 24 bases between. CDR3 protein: CASSPPTGLGVNPEAFF. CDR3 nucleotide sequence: TGCGCCAGCAGCCCCCCTACAGGGCTGGGTGTAAATCCTGAAGCTTTCTTT.

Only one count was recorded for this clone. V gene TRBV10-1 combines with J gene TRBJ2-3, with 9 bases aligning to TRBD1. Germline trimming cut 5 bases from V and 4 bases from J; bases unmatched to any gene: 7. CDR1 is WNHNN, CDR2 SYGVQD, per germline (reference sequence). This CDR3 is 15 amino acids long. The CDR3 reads CASSPGTGYADTQYF. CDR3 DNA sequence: TGCGCCAGCAGTCCCGGGACAGGGTATGCAGATACGCAGTATTTT.

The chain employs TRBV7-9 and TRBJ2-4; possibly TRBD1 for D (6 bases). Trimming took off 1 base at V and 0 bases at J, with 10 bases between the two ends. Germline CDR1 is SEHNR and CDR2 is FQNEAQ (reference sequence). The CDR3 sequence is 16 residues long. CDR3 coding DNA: TGTGCCAGCAGCTTAGATGGGGGCCCAGCCAAAAACATTCAGTACTTC. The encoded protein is CASSLDGGPAKNIQYF.

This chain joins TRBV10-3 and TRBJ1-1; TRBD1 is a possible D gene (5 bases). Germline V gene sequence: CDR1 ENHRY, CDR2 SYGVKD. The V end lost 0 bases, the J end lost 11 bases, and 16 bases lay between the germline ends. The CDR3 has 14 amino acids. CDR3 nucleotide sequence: TGTGCCATCAGTGAGTCTGGGGGGGGTAATCGCGCTTTCTTT. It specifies CAISESGGGNRAFF.

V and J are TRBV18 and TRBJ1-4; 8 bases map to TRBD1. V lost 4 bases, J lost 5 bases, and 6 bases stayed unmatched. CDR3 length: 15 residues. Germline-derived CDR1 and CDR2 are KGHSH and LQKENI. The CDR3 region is CASSLRQGINEKLFF. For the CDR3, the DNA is TGTGCCAGCTCACTGCGACAGGGGATCAATGAAAAACTGTTTTTT.

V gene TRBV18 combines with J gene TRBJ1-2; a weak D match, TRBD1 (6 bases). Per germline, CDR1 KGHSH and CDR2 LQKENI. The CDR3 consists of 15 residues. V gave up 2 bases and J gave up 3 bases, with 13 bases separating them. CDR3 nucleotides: TGTGCCAGCTCACCAAGTGGGGACACTCACTATGGCTACACCTTC. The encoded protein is CASSPSGDTHYGYTF.

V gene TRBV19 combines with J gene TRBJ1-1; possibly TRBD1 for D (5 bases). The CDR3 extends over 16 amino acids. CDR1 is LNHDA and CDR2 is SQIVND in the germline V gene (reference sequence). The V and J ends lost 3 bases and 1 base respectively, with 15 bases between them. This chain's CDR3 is CASSMGGWWTNTEAFF. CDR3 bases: TGTGCCAGTAGTATGGGGGGTTGGTGGACGAACACTGAAGCTTTCTTT.

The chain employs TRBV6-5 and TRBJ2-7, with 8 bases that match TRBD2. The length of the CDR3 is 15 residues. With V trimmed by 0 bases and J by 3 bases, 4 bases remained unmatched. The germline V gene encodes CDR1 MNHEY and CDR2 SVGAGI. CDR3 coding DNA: TGTGCCAGCAGTTACTCGCTAGCGGGTTACTACGAGCAGTACTTC. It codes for CASSYSLAGYYEQYF.

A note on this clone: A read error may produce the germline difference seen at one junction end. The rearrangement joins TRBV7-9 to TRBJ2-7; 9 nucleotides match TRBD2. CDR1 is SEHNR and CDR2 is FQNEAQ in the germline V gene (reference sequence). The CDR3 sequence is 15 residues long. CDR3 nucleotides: TGTTCCAGCAGCCGAACCGCGGGGGGGCTTTACGAGCAGTACTTC. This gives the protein CSSSRTAGGLYEQYF.

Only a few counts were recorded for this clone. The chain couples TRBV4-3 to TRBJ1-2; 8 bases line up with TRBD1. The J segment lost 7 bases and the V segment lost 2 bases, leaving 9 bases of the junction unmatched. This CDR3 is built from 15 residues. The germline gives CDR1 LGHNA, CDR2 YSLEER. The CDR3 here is CASSQFKTGGSGYTF. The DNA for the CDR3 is TGCGCCAGCAGCCAATTCAAAACAGGGGGAAGTGGCTACACCTTC.

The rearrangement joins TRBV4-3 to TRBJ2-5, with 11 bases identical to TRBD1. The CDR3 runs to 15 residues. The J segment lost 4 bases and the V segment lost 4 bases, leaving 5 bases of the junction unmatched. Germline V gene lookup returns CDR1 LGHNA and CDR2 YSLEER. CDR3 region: CASSPDRGRVETQYF. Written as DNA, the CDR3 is TGCGCCAGCAGCCCGGACAGGGGGCGGGTAGAGACCCAGTACTTC.

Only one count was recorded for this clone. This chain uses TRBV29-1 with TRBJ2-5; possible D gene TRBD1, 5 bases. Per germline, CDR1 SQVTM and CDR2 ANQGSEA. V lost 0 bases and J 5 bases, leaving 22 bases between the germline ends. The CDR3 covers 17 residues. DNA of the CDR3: TGCAGCGTTGAAGATCTTCTGTCAGGCAGGGTGTGGGAGACCCAGTACTTC. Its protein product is CSVEDLLSGRVWETQYF.

CDR3 region: CASSFGQGEGYTF. The DNA of the CDR3 is TGTGCCAGCAGCTTTGGACAGGGAGAGGGCTACACCTTC. The J gene is TRBJ1-2, the V gene TRBV11-2, with 8 bases aligning to TRBD1. The CDR3 length is 13 residues. Per the germline V gene, CDR1 is SGHAT and CDR2 is FQNNGV. Losses at the gene ends were 3 bases for V and 8 bases for J; bases not matched to a gene: 5. Filled out from reference TRBV11-2 and TRBJ1-2, the complete variable domain reads EAGVAQSPRYKIIEKRQSVAFWCNPISGHATLYWYQQILGQGPKLLIQFQNNGVVDDSQLPKDRFSAERLKGVDSTLKIQPAKLEDSAVYLCASSFGQGEGYTFGSGTRLTVV.

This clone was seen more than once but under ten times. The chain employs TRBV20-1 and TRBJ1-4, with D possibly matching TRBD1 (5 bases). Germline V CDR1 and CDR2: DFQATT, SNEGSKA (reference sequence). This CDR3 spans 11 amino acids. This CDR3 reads CPRDFDEKLFF. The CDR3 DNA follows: TGCCCACGGGACTTCGATGAAAAACTGTTTTTT.

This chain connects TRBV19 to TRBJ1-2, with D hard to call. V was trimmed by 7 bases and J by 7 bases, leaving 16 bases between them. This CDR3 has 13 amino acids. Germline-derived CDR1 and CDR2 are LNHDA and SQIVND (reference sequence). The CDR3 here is CASNTVSNGGYTF. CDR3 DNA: TGTGCCAGTAATACGGTTTCGAACGGTGGCTACACCTTC.

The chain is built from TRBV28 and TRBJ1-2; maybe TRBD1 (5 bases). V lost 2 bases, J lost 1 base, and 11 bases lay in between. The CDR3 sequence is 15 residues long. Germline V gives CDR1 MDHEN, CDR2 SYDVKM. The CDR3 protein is CASSLTGRGNYGYTF. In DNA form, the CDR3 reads TGTGCCAGCAGTTTAACGGGTAGGGGTAACTATGGCTACACCTTC.